The 32 T cell receptor beta chains below come from one sample, sequenced in a study of shared clonotypes between healthy human individuals. Clones were sequenced by immunoSEQ multiplex PCR, and TCRdb holds only the in-frame ones, with some missing. The sample shows some 680,000 clones, around 73% of them seen only once. The specimen was memory CD4+ T cells sorted from blood. Specified subset: CD45RA-negative fraction. The receptors were sampled from a woman aged 25 to 45 in good health.

V usage is TRBV2 and J usage is TRBJ2-7; D is unresolved. Between the trimmed V and J ends, which lost 2 bases and 4 bases, there was a span of 12 bases. Germline V gene lookup returns CDR1 SNHLY and CDR2 FYNNEI. The CDR3 is 14 residues long. Written as DNA, the CDR3 is TGTGCCAGCAGTGAAATCCAGGTTTATTACGAGCAGTACTTC. Residues: CASSEIQVYYEQYF.

The chain has TRBV10-2 and TRBJ2-3; 9 bases match TRBD1. Germline values: CDR1 WSHSY, CDR2 SAAADI. The V gene end was trimmed by 2 bases and the J gene end by 7 bases; junction bases not matched to a gene: 7. This CDR3 contains 15 residues. The DNA for the CDR3 is TGCGCCAGCAGTGAGGCCGGGACAGGGTGGTATACGCAGTATTTT. Translation: CASSEAGTGWYTQYF.

This clone showed up just once. The chain links TRBV4-1 to TRBJ2-7, with 8 bases matching TRBD2. The ends lost 1 base at V and 2 bases at J; junction bases unmatched: 7. This CDR3 comprises 16 residues. From germline, CDR1 is MGHRA and CDR2 YSYEKL. CDR3: CASSQVSLAGAYEQYF. The CDR3 bases are TGCGCCAGCAGCCAAGTGTCCCTAGCGGGCGCCTACGAGCAGTACTTC.

This chain links TRBV6-1 with TRBJ1-5; TRBD1 matches 7 bases. The V segment lost 4 bases and the J segment 4 bases; nucleotides outside the gene matches: 10. CDR1 and CDR2 (germline): MNHNS, SASEGT. CDR3 length: 16 amino acids. CDR3 coding DNA: TGTGCCAGCAGTGGACCGGGACAGTTGAGGAATCAGCCCCAGCATTTT. This codes for CASSGPGQLRNQPQHF.

The chain has TRBV4-1 and TRBJ2-3; TRBD1 aligns across 9 bases. Germline CDR1 MGHRA, CDR2 YSYEKL. The CDR3 is 15 residues long. J gave up 4 bases and V 4 bases, and 6 bases lay outside the gene matches. In nucleotides, the CDR3 is TGCGCCAGCAGCCGGGACAGGGATAGGTCAGATACGCAGTATTTT. Translating gives CASSRDRDRSDTQYF.

This chain links TRBV5-1 with TRBJ2-5, with 7 bases lining up with TRBD1. J gave up 9 bases and V 0 bases, and 8 bases lay outside the gene matches. CDR3 length equals 14 residues. CDR1 SGHRS and CDR2 YFSETQ come from the germline V gene. Here the CDR3 reads CASSLAWDQGAQYF. CDR3 sequence (DNA): TGCGCCAGCAGCTTGGCTTGGGACCAGGGGGCCCAGTACTTC.

This chain connects TRBV28 to TRBJ1-2, with TRBD1 as a possible D gene (5 bases). CDR3 length: 14 amino acids. V was trimmed by 5 bases and J by 6 bases, leaving 16 bases between them. Germline CDR1 is MDHEN and CDR2 is SYDVKM. CDR3 sequence (DNA): TGTGCCAGCAGTGCCGGGGGTTTAGTTGATGGCTACACCTTC. Its protein product is CASSAGGLVDGYTF.

V is TRBV7-3 and J is TRBJ2-1, with D perhaps TRBD2 (5 bases). Trimming pared 0 bases from V and 10 bases from J, leaving 13 bases between. The CDR3 is 14 amino acids. Germline loops: CDR1 SGHTA, CDR2 FQGTGA. The chain's CDR3 is CASSLTFAGQEQFF. CDR3 in DNA: TGTGCCAGCAGCTTAACGTTTGCGGGCCAGGAGCAGTTCTTC. Combining the CDR3 with reference TRBV7-3 and TRBJ2-1 gives the whole variable domain GAGVSQTPSNKVTEKGKYVELRCDPISGHTALYWYRQSLGQGPEFLIYFQGTGAADDSGLPNDRFFAVRPEGSVSTLKIQRTERGDSAVYLCASSLTFAGQEQFFGPGTRLTVL.

Note on this clone: Different DNA sequences within this sample yield the same CDR3. This sequence joins TRBV15 and TRBJ1-5; D is unresolved. Between the trimmed V and J ends, which lost 0 bases and 4 bases, there was a span of 7 bases. CDR1 LNHNV and CDR2 YYDKDF come from the germline V gene (reference sequence). The CDR3 is made up of 14 amino acids. The CDR3 here is CATSRDPENQPQHF. Written as DNA, the CDR3 is TGTGCCACCAGCAGAGACCCGGAGAATCAGCCCCAGCATTTT.

The CDR3 DNA reads as TGTGCCAGTAGGATCCTTCAACAGGGAGGTGAAAAACTGTTTTTT. Its protein product is CASRILQQGGEKLFF. The chain has TRBV19 and TRBJ1-4; D possibly corresponds to TRBD1 (6 bases). Germline V CDR1 and CDR2: LNHDA, SQIVND (reference sequence). Trimming left V 6 bases short and J 7 bases short, with 18 bases between. The CDR3 runs to 15 residues.

This clone has just one count. This sample includes further DNA sequences coding for the same CDR3. The CDR3 DNA follows: TGCAGTGCTAGTACTGGACAGCCCCAGCATTTT. Protein: CSASTGQPQHF. This chain uses TRBV20-1 with TRBJ1-5; D gene uncertain. This CDR3 has 11 amino acids. V dropped 3 bases and J dropped 7 bases, with 7 bases sitting between them. In germline, CDR1 is DFQATT, CDR2 SNEGSKA (reference sequence).

CDR3 sequence (DNA): TGTGCCAGCAGTGGTAGAGGGGTTTGGGGCTACGAGCAGTACTTC. It yields the protein CASSGRGVWGYEQYF. V gene TRBV28 combines with J gene TRBJ2-7, with D perhaps TRBD1 or TRBD2 (5 bases each). V was trimmed by 5 bases and J by 3 bases, leaving 17 bases between them. This CDR3 comprises 15 residues. Germline V gene lookup returns CDR1 MDHEN and CDR2 SYDVKM.

At least ten counts were recorded for this clone. The chain employs TRBV6-1 and TRBJ2-7, with 8 bases fitting TRBD2. This CDR3 has 13 amino acids. V dropped 8 bases and J dropped 6; count of bases not matched to a gene: 9. In germline, CDR1 is MNHNS, CDR2 SASEGT. CDR3: CASLLAAGGEQYF. For the CDR3, the DNA is TGTGCCAGCTTACTAGCGGCTGGAGGCGAGCAGTACTTC.

The CDR3 DNA is TGTGCCAGCAGTGAGCCCTCCCTTCTCTACGAGCAGTACTTC. This gives the protein CASSEPSLLYEQYF. The J gene is TRBJ2-7, the V gene TRBV2; D is undetermined. V was shortened by 3 bases and J by 3 bases, with 12 bases between the two germline ends. The V gene's germline CDR1 is SNHLY and CDR2 FYNNEI. This CDR3 region has 14 residues.

The chain recombines TRBV29-1 with TRBJ1-2, with no clear D. The CDR3 has 10 amino acids. V dropped 5 bases and J dropped 10 bases, with 11 bases sitting between them. In germline, CDR1 is SQVTM, CDR2 ANQGSEA. This CDR3 reads CSVWASVYTF. In DNA form, the CDR3 reads TGCAGCGTTTGGGCAAGTGTCTACACCTTC.

The chain carries TRBV5-1 and TRBJ2-5; tentatively, D is TRBD1 (8 bases). V lost 4 bases to trimming and J lost 4 bases, with 23 bases between them. This CDR3 region has 17 residues. From germline, CDR1 is SGHRS and CDR2 YFSETQ. CDR3 in amino acids: CASSLPIQGGIGETQYF. The DNA of the CDR3 is TGCGCCAGCAGCCTACCAATACAGGGGGGGATAGGAGAGACCCAGTACTTC.

J is TRBJ2-7 and V is TRBV28, with 14 bases lining up with TRBD2. CDR1 and CDR2 from the germline V gene are MDHEN and SYDVKM. This CDR3 spans 18 amino acids. V was pared by 3 bases and J by 6 bases, with 13 bases of the junction left unmatched. The CDR3 reads CASSFPTSGRALEAEQYF. CDR3 DNA: TGTGCCAGCAGTTTTCCGACTAGCGGGAGGGCCCTCGAGGCCGAGCAGTACTTC.

This chain joins TRBV6-5 and TRBJ1-5; 7 bases are a match to TRBD1. The V gene's germline CDR1 is MNHEY and CDR2 SVGAGI. Trimming removed 7 bases from V and 7 bases from J; junction bases left unmatched: 7. This CDR3 is 13 amino acids long. In DNA, the CDR3 is TGTGCCAGCATAGACAGGGATGACCAGCCCCAGCATTTT. Amino acids: CASIDRDDQPQHF.

The chain joins TRBV20-1 to TRBJ2-1; perhaps TRBD2 as D (6 bases). V was cut by 6 bases and J by 12 bases, with 12 bases left in between. In germline, CDR1 is DFQATT, CDR2 SNEGSKA (reference sequence). The CDR3 spans 10 residues. CDR3 bases: TGCAGTGCCCAGGCGGGGCCGCAGTTCTTC. Residues: CSAQAGPQFF.

On this clone itself: The identical CDR3 is also encoded by other nucleotide sequences in the sample. The rearrangement uses TRBV20-1 and TRBJ2-7; TRBD1 is a possible D gene (6 bases). This CDR3 is built from 10 residues. The V and J ends lost 6 bases and 3 bases respectively, with 6 bases between them. Germline V gene data show CDR1 as DFQATT and CDR2 as SNEGSKA (reference sequence). The CDR3 DNA reads TGCAGTGCAGGGGGCTACGAGCAGTACTTC. This sequence encodes CSAGGYEQYF.

The chain has TRBV1 and TRBJ1-3; the D segment call TRBD1 is taken from the table without a DNA check. TRBV1 is annotated as a pseudogene. The CDR3 has 14 residues. CDR3 sequence (DNA): TGCACCAGGGGACAGGGAAGGCCGGGAAACACCATATATTTT. Amino acids: CTRGQGRPGNTIYF.

This clone was counted between two and nine times. The rearrangement links TRBV7-2 to TRBJ2-2; 7 positions match TRBD1. With 5 bases clipped from V and 4 bases from J, the junction kept 10 bases outside the gene matches. This CDR3 is 16 amino acids long. Germline loops: CDR1 SGHTA, CDR2 FQGNSA. The CDR3 sequence: CASSRQTGSSTGELFF. The CDR3 DNA sequence: TGTGCCAGCAGCCGTCAGACAGGGAGCAGCACCGGGGAGCTGTTTTTT.

The rearrangement uses TRBV4-1 and TRBJ2-1; the match to TRBD2 covers 11 bases. This CDR3 spans 18 amino acids. V dropped 3 bases and J dropped 3; count of bases not matched to a gene: 10. Germline loops: CDR1 MGHRA, CDR2 YSYEKL. In nucleotides, the CDR3 is TGCGCCAGCAGCCACCACAGAGGGGGGACTAGCGGCTACAATGAGCAGTTCTTC. Translating gives CASSHHRGGTSGYNEQFF.

This clone was found once. The rearrangement uses TRBV6-1 and TRBJ2-7; D is perhaps TRBD1 (6 bases). Looked up from germline, CDR1 is MNHNS and CDR2 is SASEGT. V was trimmed by 1 base and J by 3 bases, leaving 7 bases between them. This CDR3 spans 13 amino acids. The CDR3 DNA reads TGTGCCAGCAGTGAAGGGGGGCTCTACGAGCAGTACTTC. Translating it yields CASSEGGLYEQYF.

The genes are TRBV5-6 and TRBJ2-5; D perhaps matches TRBD2 (6 bases). The germline V and J ends were trimmed by 1 base and 5 bases, with 18 bases remaining between them. Germline CDR1 is SGHDT and CDR2 is YYEEEE. The CDR3 length is 16 residues. In nucleotides, the CDR3 is TGTGCCAGCAGCTTGAATTGGCGGGGCCGAGGGGAGACCCAGTACTTC. Amino acids: CASSLNWRGRGETQYF.

This chain joins TRBV30 and TRBJ2-3; D not resolved. V lost 2 bases, J lost 4 bases, and 13 bases lay in between. CDR1 is GTSNPN, CDR2 SVGIG, per germline (reference sequence). The length of the CDR3 is 14 residues. CDR3 nucleotides: TGTGCCTGGAGTCGGTCTGGGGTTGCAGATACGCAGTATTTT. Translating gives CAWSRSGVADTQYF. Drawing the rest from reference TRBV30 and TRBJ2-3, the complete variable domain is SQTIHQWPATLVQPVGSPLSLECTVEGTSNPNLYWYRQAAGRGLQLLFYSVGIGQISSEVPQNLSASRPQDRQFILSSKKLLLSDSGFYLCAWSRSGVADTQYFGPGTRLTVL.

V is TRBV19 and J is TRBJ2-3; TRBD2 is a possible D gene (6 bases). The V gene lost 5 bases and the J gene lost 4 bases, with 13 bases spanning the gap. CDR3 length: 14 residues. From germline, CDR1 is LNHDA and CDR2 SQIVND (reference sequence). The DNA for the CDR3 is TGTGCCAGTAGTCTTTCCGGGGGACCAGATACGCAGTATTTT. It translates to CASSLSGGPDTQYF.

The genes are TRBV4-1 and TRBJ2-2; D unresolved. From germline, CDR1 is MGHRA and CDR2 YSYEKL. The CDR3 consists of 15 residues. V shed 4 bases and J shed 2 bases, with 11 bases lying between them. The DNA of the CDR3 is TGCGCCAGCAGCCCGTCGGTGGGCAACACCGGGGAGCTGTTTTTT. Its protein is CASSPSVGNTGELFF.

In regard to this clone: Other nucleotide sequences in the sample specify the same CDR3. This chain connects TRBV5-1 to TRBJ2-1, with D perhaps TRBD1 (6 bases). Trimming took off 0 bases at V and 10 bases at J, with 8 bases between the two ends. Germline V gene data show CDR1 as SGHRS and CDR2 as YFSETQ. The CDR3 is 12 residues long. CDR3 DNA sequence: TGCGCCAGCAGCTTGGAACAGGGAGAGCAGTTCTTC. This codes for CASSLEQGEQFF.

The chain has TRBV19 and TRBJ2-2; no firm D call. The CDR3 has 15 residues. Germline V gene data show CDR1 as LNHDA and CDR2 as SQIVND (reference sequence). The V and J ends lost 1 base and 4 bases respectively, with 10 bases between them. CDR3 loop: CASSIAWVPTGELFF. As DNA, the CDR3 is TGTGCCAGTAGTATAGCTTGGGTACCCACCGGGGAGCTGTTTTTT.

A word on this clone: One junction end disagrees with the germline gene, perhaps due to a read error. The chain joins TRBV30 to TRBJ2-6, with D possibly TRBD2 on 6 matching bases. The CDR3 sequence is 15 residues long. Germline V gene data show CDR1 as GTSNPN and CDR2 as SVGIG (reference sequence). Here the CDR3 DNA reads TGTGCCCGGAGCGGGTTCAGCTCTGGGGCCAACGTCCTGACTTTC. This translates into CARSGFSSGANVLTF.

V and J are TRBV7-2 and TRBJ2-2; D is undetermined. Looked up from germline, CDR1 is SGHTA and CDR2 is FQGNSA. CDR3 length: 13 residues. The ends were cut back, 0 bases at V and 4 bases at J, with 3 bases in the middle. CDR3: CASSLAGTGELFF. CDR3 DNA sequence: TGTGCCAGCAGCTTAGCGGGCACCGGGGAGCTGTTTTTT.